A selection of T cell receptor beta chains follows, all from one sample in a study of T cells in Graves' hyperthyroidism and ophthalmopathy. In TCRdb, the multiplex PCR reads were re-called with MiXCR into one record per CDR3 protein. The profile shows hundreds of thousands of distinct CDR3 sequences, around 15% of them singletons. The sample was blood. These receptors were taken from a man aged 18 to 29 with Graves' ophthalmopathy. Each CDR3 is given with its conserved first and last residue. Fields, in order: J gene, clone size, D gene, V gene, CDR3 protein, CDR3 DNA. The D gene is left open where the match is weak. Not every row has a clone size; where given, it reads once, few, many or a size class.

J gene: TRBJ1-2
clone size: many
D gene: TRBD1
V gene: TRBV5-1
CDR3 protein: CASSFGTGSNYGYTF
CDR3 DNA: TGCGCCAGCAGCTTCGGGACAGGGTCTAACTATGGCTACACCTTC

J gene: TRBJ1-2
clone size: many
D gene: TRBD1
V gene: TRBV13
CDR3 protein: CASSSRTGTYGYTF
CDR3 DNA: TGTGCCAGCAGCTCCCGGACAGGAACCTATGGCTACACCTTC

J gene: TRBJ1-3
clone size: NA
D gene: NA
V gene: TRBV19
CDR3 protein: CASTRAGQGNTIYF
CDR3 DNA: TGTGCCAGCACGCGAGCCGGGCAAGGAAACACCATATATTTT

J gene: TRBJ2-5
clone size: NA
D gene: NA
V gene: TRBV6-2/TRBV6-3
CDR3 protein: CASSYYGGVQETQYF
CDR3 DNA: TGTGCCAGCAGTTATTACGGGGGTGTCCAAGAGACCCAGTACTTC

J gene: TRBJ1-3
clone size: many
D gene: NA
V gene: TRBV29-1
CDR3 protein: CSAATASSGNTIYF
CDR3 DNA: TGCAGCGCTGCGACAGCCTCCTCTGGAAACACCATATATTTT

J gene: TRBJ1-1
clone size: many
D gene: NA
V gene: TRBV29-1
CDR3 protein: CSAAGGSGSTEAFF
CDR3 DNA: TGCAGCGCTGCGGGCGGTTCTGGGAGCACTGAAGCTTTCTTT

J gene: TRBJ1-1
clone size: many
D gene: TRBD1
V gene: TRBV6-1
CDR3 protein: CASSPGTVTEAFF
CDR3 DNA: TGTGCCAGCAGTCCCGGGACAGTCACTGAAGCTTTCTTT

J gene: TRBJ2-2
clone size: many
D gene: TRBD2
V gene: TRBV28
CDR3 protein: CASTTPRRSGGTGELFF
CDR3 DNA: TGTGCCAGCACTACACCCCGCAGGAGCGGGGGCACCGGGGAGCTGTTTTTT

J gene: TRBJ2-4
clone size: many
D gene: NA
V gene: TRBV12-3/TRBV12-4
CDR3 protein: CASSLPRQVAKNIQYF
CDR3 DNA: TGTGCCAGCAGTTTACCGAGACAAGTAGCCAAAAACATTCAGTACTTC

J gene: TRBJ2-7
clone size: many
D gene: NA
V gene: TRBV24-1
CDR3 protein: CATSDSGDTPYEQYF
CDR3 DNA: TGTGCCACCAGTGATTCGGGGGACACTCCCTACGAGCAGTACTTC

J gene: TRBJ2-1
clone size: few
D gene: TRBD2
V gene: TRBV6-4
CDR3 protein: CASREAGGLAGSYNEQFF
CDR3 DNA: TGTGCCAGCCGCGAAGCAGGAGGACTAGCGGGCTCCTACAATGAGCAGTTCTTC

J gene: TRBJ1-6
clone size: many
D gene: NA
V gene: TRBV27
CDR3 protein: CASSFGGLNSPLHF
CDR3 DNA: TGTGCCAGCAGTTTTGGGGGGTTGAATTCACCCCTCCACTTT

J gene: TRBJ2-1
clone size: few
D gene: NA
V gene: TRBV9
CDR3 protein: CASSVGGGPTYNEQFF
CDR3 DNA: TGTGCCAGCAGCGTAGGAGGAGGCCCTACCTACAATGAGCAGTTCTTC

J gene: TRBJ2-7
clone size: many
D gene: TRBD2
V gene: TRBV20-1
CDR3 protein: CSARDEREGFYEQYF
CDR3 DNA: TGCAGTGCTAGAGATGAACGGGAGGGTTTCTACGAGCAGTACTTC

J gene: TRBJ1-2
clone size: many
D gene: NA
V gene: TRBV7-8
CDR3 protein: CASSLESPSVYGYTF
CDR3 DNA: TGTGCCAGCAGCTTAGAGAGTCCCAGTGTCTATGGCTACACCTTC

J gene: TRBJ2-1
clone size: many
D gene: TRBD2
V gene: TRBV27
CDR3 protein: CASSFVPGLAGAYNEQFF
CDR3 DNA: TGTGCCAGCAGTTTTGTCCCGGGACTAGCGGGGGCCTACAATGAGCAGTTCTTC

J gene: TRBJ2-3
clone size: many
D gene: TRBD1
V gene: TRBV20-1
CDR3 protein: CSAARGLNTDTQYF
CDR3 DNA: TGCAGTGCTGCCAGGGGGTTAAACACAGATACGCAGTATTTT

J gene: TRBJ2-1
clone size: many
D gene: NA
V gene: TRBV7-3
CDR3 protein: CASSSGSGRSSYNEQFF
CDR3 DNA: TGTGCCAGCAGCTCGGGCTCGGGACGAAGCTCCTACAATGAGCAGTTCTTC

J gene: TRBJ2-1
clone size: many
D gene: NA
V gene: TRBV20-1
CDR3 protein: CSASLPPGYNEQFF
CDR3 DNA: TGCAGTGCTAGTTTGCCCCCTGGTTACAATGAGCAGTTCTTC

J gene: TRBJ2-3
clone size: many
D gene: TRBD2
V gene: TRBV29-1
CDR3 protein: CSVGAGGSTDTQYF
CDR3 DNA: TGCAGCGTGGGAGCGGGGGGGAGCACAGATACGCAGTATTTT

J gene: TRBJ1-1
clone size: few
D gene: NA
V gene: TRBV19
CDR3 protein: CASSITVSQEAFF
CDR3 DNA: TGTGCCAGTAGTATTACGGTTTCTCAGGAAGCTTTCTTT

J gene: TRBJ1-5
clone size: many
D gene: TRBD1
V gene: TRBV30
CDR3 protein: CAWSVPTGGHQPQHF
CDR3 DNA: TGTGCCTGGAGCGTACCCACAGGGGGGCATCAGCCCCAGCATTTT

J gene: TRBJ2-7
clone size: many
D gene: TRBD2
V gene: TRBV11-2
CDR3 protein: CASSSQAKSSGRGEEQYF
CDR3 DNA: TGTGCCAGCAGCTCACAAGCCAAATCTAGCGGGAGGGGAGAGGAGCAGTACTTC

J gene: TRBJ1-2
clone size: many
D gene: TRBD1
V gene: TRBV19
CDR3 protein: CASIGNRGPGYTF
CDR3 DNA: TGTGCCAGTATTGGGAACAGGGGGCCTGGCTACACCTTC

J gene: TRBJ2-7
clone size: NA
D gene: TRBD2
V gene: TRBV4-2
CDR3 protein: CASSQVIAGGLSFGDEQYF
CDR3 DNA: TGTGCCAGCAGCCAAGTTATAGCGGGGGGGCTAAGTTTTGGCGACGAGCAGTACTTC

J gene: TRBJ1-2
clone size: NA
D gene: NA
V gene: TRBV29-1
CDR3 protein: CSVVGPGYTF
CDR3 DNA: TGCAGCGTGGTGGGGCCGGGCTACACCTTC

J gene: TRBJ2-5
clone size: many
D gene: NA
V gene: TRBV6-1
CDR3 protein: CASQRGETQYF
CDR3 DNA: TGTGCCAGCCAGCGCGGAGAGACCCAGTACTTC

J gene: TRBJ2-5
clone size: many
D gene: TRBD2
V gene: TRBV19
CDR3 protein: CASSSGTSGAPRETQYF
CDR3 DNA: TGTGCCAGTAGTAGCGGGACTAGCGGGGCCCCGAGAGAGACCCAGTACTTC

J gene: TRBJ1-3
clone size: many
D gene: NA
V gene: TRBV28
CDR3 protein: CASSGWTFGNTIYF
CDR3 DNA: TGTGCCAGCAGTGGATGGACATTTGGAAACACCATATATTTT

J gene: TRBJ2-1
clone size: many
D gene: TRBD1
V gene: TRBV27
CDR3 protein: CASSQGRQGSYNEQFF
CDR3 DNA: TGTGCCAGCAGTCAAGGACGACAGGGTTCCTACAATGAGCAGTTCTTC

J gene: TRBJ1-1
clone size: NA
D gene: NA
V gene: TRBV10-2
CDR3 protein: CASGLTGWNTEAFF
CDR3 DNA: TGCGCCAGCGGGTTGACAGGTTGGAACACTGAAGCTTTCTTT

J gene: TRBJ1-2
clone size: many
D gene: TRBD1
V gene: TRBV28
CDR3 protein: CASTPTGKGYTF
CDR3 DNA: TGTGCCAGCACCCCGACAGGGAAGGGCTACACCTTC

J gene: TRBJ2-7
clone size: NA
D gene: TRBD1
V gene: TRBV7-6
CDR3 protein: CASSKGDRGLYEQYF
CDR3 DNA: TGTGCCAGCAGCAAAGGGGACAGGGGGCTCTACGAGCAGTACTTC

J gene: TRBJ2-1
clone size: many
D gene: NA
V gene: TRBV12-3/TRBV12-4
CDR3 protein: CAEGGSPYNEQFF
CDR3 DNA: TGTGCCGAGGGGGGGAGCCCTTACAATGAGCAGTTCTTC